The clone carrying this T cell receptor (beta chain) came up a few times. The data originate from a study of patients and donors after allogeneic stem cell transplantation. TCRdb redid the calling of the RT-PCR reads with MiXCR, one entry per CDR3 protein. The sample records about a million distinct CDR3 sequences, roughly 18% being singletons. The ends were cut back, 2 bases at V and 4 bases at J, with 18 bases in the middle. The CDR3 is made up of 17 amino acids. The germline V gene has CDR1 SNHLY and CDR2 FYNNEI. The sequence was collected from a human donor who was either an allogeneic HSCT recipient or a stem cell or donor lymphocyte infusion donor (not recorded which). It is not recorded whose cells these are; they may come from a transplant donor. Input material: blood, either unsorted or a sorted T cell fraction (not recorded which). This chain links TRBV2 with TRBJ1-5; tentatively, D is TRBD1 (6 bases). DNA for the CDR3: TGTGCCAGCAGTGAACTCAGGGCACAGGGAAGGAATCAGCCCCAGCATTTT. Its translation: CASSELRAQGRNQPQHF.